This TCR beta chain was recovered during a study of blood T cell repertoires in COVID-19. For the study at large: The study drew acute and convalescent COVID-19 samples from the United States, Italy and Spain.

Original data processing: For nucleated cells, counts were estimated from reference gene primer amplification. The method was immunoSEQ multiplex PCR; TCRdb's version includes in-frame clones alone and lacks a portion of them. V and J calls and clone size are as listed in that table; D and trimming were resolved from the DNA. The sample lists 200,000 or so clones, about 86% seen once, with 6.5% to 9.5% in the top ten. Individuals aged 18 to 89 years were recruited from approximately 22 US areas. Two negative PCRs, clearance, or symptom resolution were required of recovered Cohort 3 donors. The specimen sequenced was PBMCs or T cells enriched from blood (not recorded which). The receptor comes from a man aged 35 to 55 who had recovered from COVID-19.

CDR3 nucleotide sequence: TGTGCCACCAGTGATACCCGGACAGGAGGCAATGAGCAGTTCTTC. This sequence encodes CATSDTRTGGNEQFF. The rearrangement links TRBV24-1 to TRBJ2-1; TRBD1 agrees at 7 bases. Trimming at V came to 3 bases and at J to 6 bases, leaving 7 bases not matched to a gene. This CDR3 spans 15 amino acids. Germline loops: CDR1 KGHDR, CDR2 SFDVKD.